These T cell receptor beta chains were read from a single sample in a study of T cells in Graves' hyperthyroidism and ophthalmopathy. TCRdb recomputed calls from the multiplex PCR reads with MiXCR, one row per CDR3 protein. The table records 95,000 to 110,000 distinct CDR3 sequences, 15% to 20% of them present only once. Sequenced input: blood. These receptors all stem from a woman in her 50s with Graves' hyperthyroidism. Each CDR3 is given with its conserved first and last residue. D genes are given only for firm matches. Clone size is given for some rows only: seen once, a few or many times, or a class if the clone is expanded.

v_gene	abundance	d_gene	j_gene	CDR3aa	CDR3nt
TRBV19	many	-	TRBJ2-1	CASSFDGPGEQFF	TGTGCCAGTAGTTTCGATGGGCCAGGTGAGCAGTTCTTC
TRBV6-1	many	-	TRBJ1-5	CASSEAQPQHF	TGTGCCAGCAGTGAAGCTCAGCCCCAGCATTTT
TRBV24-1	-	-	TRBJ2-1	CATSDLGPGYNEQFF	TGTGCCACCAGTGATTTAGGTCCAGGGTACAATGAGCAGTTCTTC
TRBV7-2	-	TRBD1	TRBJ1-1	CASSQGQGSAFF	TGTGCCAGCAGCCAAGGACAGGGATCGGCTTTCTTT
TRBV6-1	few	TRBD2	TRBJ2-1	CASTDLTSGSPSYNEQFF	TGTGCCAGCACCGACTTGACTAGCGGGAGTCCCTCCTACAATGAGCAGTTCTTC
TRBV20-1	many	-	TRBJ2-7	CSARDHLGPGSFYEQYF	TGCAGTGCTAGAGATCATCTCGGGCCAGGTAGTTTCTACGAGCAGTACTTC
TRBV15	many	-	TRBJ2-7	CATSSQTERPYEQYF	TGTGCCACCAGCTCCCAGACAGAACGACCCTACGAGCAGTACTTC
TRBV28	many	-	TRBJ2-7	CASGTYEQYF	TGTGCCAGCGGGACCTACGAGCAGTACTTC
TRBV25-1	-	-	TRBJ2-3	CASSDRGGSRTDTQYF	TGTGCCAGCAGTGACAGGGGAGGATCACGCACAGATACGCAGTATTTT
TRBV7-9	-	-	TRBJ2-7	CASSRPGYPEQYF	TGTGCCAGCAGCCGACCGGGGTACCCCGAGCAGTACTTC
TRBV6-1	many	TRBD1	TRBJ1-3	CASRPRGQGDSGNTIYF	TGTGCCAGCAGACCGCGGGGACAGGGGGACTCTGGAAACACCATATATTTT
TRBV13	many	-	TRBJ2-7	CASSPRGRGGYEQYF	TGTGCCAGCAGCCCCAGGGGGAGGGGCGGCTACGAGCAGTACTTC
TRBV12-3/TRBV12-4	-	-	TRBJ1-5	CASSSNRNQPQHF	TGTGCCAGCAGTTCCAACAGGAATCAGCCCCAGCATTTT
TRBV24-1	many	TRBD1	TRBJ1-4	CATSMTGAEKLFF	TGTGCCACCAGTATGACAGGGGCTGAAAAACTGTTTTTT
TRBV12-3/TRBV12-4	many	TRBD2	TRBJ2-1	CASRYGLAGGNEQFF	TGTGCCAGCAGATATGGACTAGCGGGAGGTAATGAGCAGTTCTTC
TRBV7-8	-	-	TRBJ2-5	CASSSEDDQETQYF	TGTGCCAGCAGCTCAGAGGACGATCAAGAGACCCAGTACTTC
TRBV30	many	-	TRBJ1-2	CAHYSKGGSGYTF	TGTGCCCACTATTCAAAGGGCGGCTCCGGCTACACCTTC
TRBV2	-	TRBD2	TRBJ2-1	CASSTSGLAGGPQGSSYNEQFF	TGTGCCAGCAGTACCTCGGGACTAGCGGGAGGGCCACAAGGTAGCTCCTACAATGAGCAGTTCTTC
TRBV20-1	-	TRBD1	TRBJ2-3	CSAGRRQGEADTQYF	TGCAGTGCTGGTCGCAGACAGGGAGAGGCAGATACGCAGTATTTT
TRBV5-1	many	TRBD1	TRBJ1-4	CASSVGTGATNEKLFF	TGCGCCAGCAGCGTCGGGACAGGGGCAACTAATGAAAAACTGTTTTTT
TRBV3-1	many	-	TRBJ2-3	CASSQGSEGTQYF	TGTGCCAGCAGCCAAGGAAGCGAAGGTACGCAGTATTTT
TRBV7-9	many	TRBD1	TRBJ1-1	CASSSRDSKNGDTEAFF	TGTGCCAGCAGCTCCCGGGACAGTAAAAATGGGGACACTGAAGCTTTCTTT
TRBV7-2	-	TRBD2	TRBJ2-7	CASSPSGMTTYEQYF	TGTGCCAGCAGCCCTAGCGGGATGACGACCTACGAGCAGTACTTC
TRBV28	-	TRBD1	TRBJ2-7	CASSEEDRVRDEQYF	TGTGCCAGCAGTGAAGAGGACAGGGTTCGGGACGAGCAGTACTTC
TRBV3-1	many	-	TRBJ1-1	CASSQVGPRIF	TGTGCCAGCAGCCAGGTCGGGCCGCGGATCTTT
TRBV11-2	many	TRBD1	TRBJ1-1	CASTIPDRVIEAFF	TGTGCCAGCACCATACCCGACAGGGTTATTGAAGCTTTCTTT
TRBV20-1	many	-	TRBJ2-1	CSARVGSGDEQFF	TGCAGTGCTAGAGTCGGATCGGGCGATGAGCAGTTCTTC
TRBV19	few	-	TRBJ2-2	CAVFYLRGSGELFF	TGTGCCGTTTTCTACCTCCGGGGGTCCGGGGAGCTGTTTTTT
TRBV7-2	-	TRBD1	TRBJ1-1	CASSLQSRQGAEAFF	TGTGCCAGCAGCCTCCAATCTCGACAGGGCGCTGAAGCTTTCTTT
TRBV30	many	TRBD1	TRBJ2-7	CAWTVPGQGKYEQYF	TGTGCCTGGACTGTCCCGGGACAGGGGAAATACGAGCAGTACTTC
TRBV30	many	-	TRBJ2-3	CAWVLSADTQYF	TGTGCCTGGGTTCTCTCAGCGGATACGCAGTATTTT
TRBV20-1	many	TRBD2	TRBJ2-3	CRGLAGGNTDTQYF	TGCAGAGGACTAGCGGGAGGGAACACAGATACGCAGTATTTT
TRBV5-8	many	TRBD2	TRBJ2-5	CASRRDGLAGIEETQYF	TGTGCCAGCAGACGGGACGGACTAGCCGGTATCGAAGAGACCCAGTACTTC
TRBV2	-	TRBD1	TRBJ2-7	CASTLGTTGAYEQYF	TGTGCCAGCACCCTTGGCACGACAGGGGCCTACGAGCAGTACTTC
TRBV28	-	-	TRBJ2-7	CASSPPGAGSPFYEQYF	TGTGCCAGCAGTCCCCCCGGTGCGGGAAGCCCTTTCTACGAGCAGTACTTC
TRBV25-1	-	-	TRBJ1-4	CASSLEAEKLFF	TGTGCCAGCAGCTTAGAGGCAGAAAAACTGTTTTTT
TRBV30	many	TRBD1	TRBJ2-2	CAWSVMGTGKTGELFF	TGTGCCTGGAGCGTCATGGGGACAGGGAAAACCGGGGAGCTGTTTTTT
TRBV28	many	-	TRBJ1-3	CASSSPPGGLIRGNTIYF	TGTGCCAGCAGTTCGCCCCCGGGCGGACTTATAAGGGGAAACACCATATATTTT
TRBV9	many	-	TRBJ2-1	CASSGPQEFSNEQFF	TGTGCCAGCAGCGGACCCCAGGAGTTTTCCAATGAGCAGTTCTTC
TRBV5-6	-	-	TRBJ2-7	CASSGSVYEQYF	TGTGCCAGCAGCGGGAGTGTCTACGAGCAGTACTTC
TRBV5-1	many	-	TRBJ1-2	CASSPRVPGADGYTF	TGCGCCAGCAGCCCTCGTGTTCCGGGGGCGGATGGCTACACCTTC
TRBV15	many	-	TRBJ1-5	CATSPAEYYGFGQPQHF	TGTGCCACCAGCCCAGCAGAGTACTACGGGTTCGGGCAGCCCCAGCATTTT
TRBV5-1	many	-	TRBJ2-3	CASSFRSGLGSTDTQYF	TGCGCCAGCAGCTTCAGGTCTGGGCTGGGGAGCACAGATACGCAGTATTTT
TRBV20-1	many	TRBD2	TRBJ2-3	CSARASGRQGTDTQYF	TGCAGTGCTAGAGCTAGCGGGAGACAAGGAACAGATACGCAGTATTTT
TRBV5-1	many	-	TRBJ2-3	CASSLVFSRNTDTQYF	TGCGCCAGCAGCTTGGTGTTTAGCAGGAACACAGATACGCAGTATTTT
TRBV29-1	many	-	TRBJ2-3	CSVGDLLGADTQYF	TGCAGCGTGGGGGACCTCCTTGGCGCAGATACGCAGTATTTT
TRBV2	many	-	TRBJ2-7	CASSVRTTTYEQYF	TGTGCCAGCAGTGTGAGGACGACCACATACGAGCAGTACTTC
TRBV7-8	many	-	TRBJ1-6	CASSPSDSGTPLHF	TGTGCCAGCAGCCCGTCTGATTCAGGGACACCCCTCCACTTT
TRBV27	many	TRBD1	TRBJ1-6	CASSLSQGETPLHF	TGTGCCAGCAGTTTGTCCCAGGGGGAGACACCCCTCCACTTT
TRBV11-2	many	TRBD2	TRBJ2-7	CASNLGTSGYEQYF	TGTGCCAGCAACCTCGGAACTAGCGGCTACGAGCAGTACTTC
TRBV6-1	few	-	TRBJ1-2	CASSELQAGSIYGYTF	TGTGCCAGCAGTGAACTCCAGGCAGGGTCTATCTATGGCTACACCTTC
TRBV2	many	TRBD1	TRBJ1-1	CASSDRTGGVTEAFF	TGTGCCAGCAGTGACAGGACAGGGGGCGTTACTGAAGCTTTCTTT
TRBV6-2/TRBV6-3	many	-	TRBJ1-5	CASSRTARKGSQHF	TGTGCCAGCAGCCGGACAGCCCGAAAAGGGTCCCAGCATTTT
TRBV20-1	few	-	TRBJ2-6	CSAREGSSGANVLTF	TGCAGTGCTAGAGAGGGGAGCTCTGGGGCCAACGTCCTGACTTTC
TRBV11-3	-	TRBD2	TRBJ2-1	CASRMSSGRGGNEQFF	TGTGCCAGCAGGATGTCTAGCGGGAGGGGAGGGAATGAGCAGTTCTTC
TRBV29-1	few	TRBD1	TRBJ1-4	CSVQGGRGEKLFF	TGCAGCGTTCAGGGGGGGCGAGGTGAAAAACTGTTTTTT
TRBV29-1	many	TRBD1	TRBJ2-5	CSVLPMDRGETQYF	TGCAGCGTTCTACCCATGGACAGGGGGGAGACCCAGTACTTC